This T cell receptor beta chain is drawn from a study of blood T cell repertoires in COVID-19. Study background: COVID-19 samples, acute and convalescent, were from the United States, Italy and Spain. Sources were T cells, B-cell-depleted T cells, or PBMCs; the material itself was cDNA or gDNA.

This CDR3 is built from 16 residues. The germline CDR1 and CDR2 sequences are MNHEY and SVGAGI. V lost 2 bases to trimming and J lost 5 bases, with 16 bases between them. Original data processing: From reference gene primer amplification, estimates of nucleated cell counts were derived. The data were produced by immunoSEQ multiplex PCR, yet TCRdb's version contains in-frame clones alone and is incomplete. The DNA gave D and trimming, while V, J and clone size come from that table. This sample yields about 200,000 clones, of which 86% are seen a single time; about 2% belongs to the top ten. The rearrangement links TRBV6-5 to TRBJ2-1, with a tentative D call TRBD2 (7 bases). Sequenced input: peripheral blood. The receptor's source is a young man who had recovered from COVID-19. The CDR3 DNA is TGTGCCAGCAGTTACGGTGCGGGGGCCTTACACAATGAGCAGTTCTTC. Residues: CASSYGAGALHNEQFF.